Below, 27 T cell receptor beta chains from the same sample are listed, as sequenced in a study of cytomegalovirus exposure and HLA in healthy donors. PCR used 60 Vbeta primers and 13 Jbeta primers. Sequencing used immunoSEQ multiplex PCR; TCRdb keeps in-frame clones, though not all of them. The sample has 97,000 or so clones; roughly 60% are singletons. The material sequenced was PBMCs. The receptors were gathered from a human donor in good health.

The gene calls are TRBV7-9 and TRBJ2-1; 13 bases are shared with TRBD2. Germline lookup yields CDR1 SEHNR and CDR2 FQNEAQ (reference sequence). V gave up 5 bases and J gave up 6 bases; unmatched junction bases: 4. This CDR3 has 15 residues. CDR3 loop: CASSQGLAGVNEQFF. In DNA, the CDR3 is TGTGCCAGCAGCCAAGGACTAGCGGGAGTCAATGAGCAGTTCTTC.

The V call is TRBV4-1, the J call TRBJ2-7, with 8 bases lining up with TRBD2. The germline gives CDR1 MGHRA, CDR2 YSYEKL. V was clipped by 1 base and J by 2 bases; unmatched bases: 4. The CDR3 spans 15 residues. The CDR3 loop reads CASSQGTSGTYEQYF. The CDR3 coding sequence is TGCGCCAGCAGCCAAGGAACTAGCGGAACCTACGAGCAGTACTTC.

The CDR3: CASSPTGQFNEKLFF. CDR3 DNA sequence: TGTGCCAGCAGTCCTACGGGACAGTTTAATGAAAAACTGTTTTTT. The chain carries TRBV6-1 and TRBJ1-4, with 7 positions matching TRBD1. Germline CDR1 reads MNHNS; CDR2 reads SASEGT. V lost 5 bases to trimming and J lost 4 bases; unmatched junction nucleotides: 7. This CDR3 has 15 amino acids.

The chain couples TRBV28 to TRBJ1-2, with D tentatively TRBD1 (5 bases). V was pared by 7 bases and J by 3 bases, with 18 bases between. This CDR3 region has 15 residues. The germline CDR1 and CDR2 sequences are MDHEN and SYDVKM. Written as DNA, the CDR3 is TGTGCCAGCATTCAAAGCGGGGGGTTATACTATGGCTACACCTTC. Translated: CASIQSGGLYYGYTF.

The genes are TRBV7-6 and TRBJ2-1; TRBD2 might be the D (6 bases). Trimming cost V 5 bases and J 2 bases, with 10 bases left between them. The CDR3 runs 14 residues. CDR1 SGHVS and CDR2 FNYEAQ come from the germline V gene. The CDR3 DNA reads TGTGCCAGCAGCGCCGGAGGGCCCTACAATGAGCAGTTCTTC. Its translation is CASSAGGPYNEQFF.

The chain employs TRBV7-9 and TRBJ1-1, with D possibly matching TRBD1 (5 bases). Trimming cost V 3 bases and J 5 bases, with 10 bases left between them. Germline assignment: CDR1 SEHNR and CDR2 FQNEAQ (reference sequence). CDR3 length: 13 amino acids. The CDR3 DNA reads TGTGCCAGCAGCTTCGGGGGGGAGACTGAAGCTTTCTTT. It is translated as CASSFGGETEAFF.

This clone was detected a few times. V usage is TRBV5-1 and J usage is TRBJ2-3, with 10 nucleotides matching TRBD2. Germline CDR1 reads SGHRS; CDR2 reads YFSETQ. CDR3 length: 16 residues. J was trimmed by 5 bases and V by 0 bases; bases with no gene match: 6. CDR3 residues: CASSLDGAGGVDTQYF. In DNA form, the CDR3 reads TGCGCCAGCAGCTTGGATGGAGCGGGAGGGGTAGATACGCAGTATTTT.

This chain uses TRBV7-8 with TRBJ2-1, with 9 bases aligning to TRBD2. This CDR3 is 13 amino acids long. J gave up 10 bases and V 3 bases, and 4 bases lay outside the gene matches. The germline gives CDR1 SGHVS, CDR2 FQNEAQ. In nucleotides, the CDR3 is TGTGCCAGCAGCTTCGGCGGGAGGGAGGAGCAGTTCTTC. Amino acids: CASSFGGREEQFF.

CDR3 nucleotides: TGTGCCAGCAGCTCACCGGGGTCAAGGGCGGGGTACAATGAGCAGTTCTTC. It specifies CASSSPGSRAGYNEQFF. The chain is built from TRBV7-8 and TRBJ2-1; maybe TRBD2 (6 bases). Germline V lookup: CDR1 SGHVS, CDR2 FQNEAQ. CDR3 length equals 17 residues. V was clipped by 4 bases and J by 4 bases, with 20 bases between them.

This clone was counted a single time. The J gene is TRBJ2-1, the V gene TRBV27; 11 bases align to TRBD2. Trimming cost V 6 bases and J 3 bases; bases outside gene matches: 4. This CDR3 is built from 15 residues. The germline gives CDR1 MNHEY, CDR2 SMNVEV (reference sequence). The CDR3 DNA is TGTGCCAGCAGAGCCGGGACTAGCGGCTACAATGAGCAGTTCTTC. It encodes CASRAGTSGYNEQFF.

This sequence joins TRBV19 and TRBJ1-2, with a weak D call TRBD1 (5 bases). V dropped 0 bases and J dropped 4 bases, with 15 bases sitting between them. Germline-derived CDR1 and CDR2 are LNHDA and SQIVND (reference sequence). This CDR3 has 16 amino acids. CDR3 bases: TGTGCCAGTAGTATAGATAGAATCGGGGGAACCTATGGCTACACCTTC. It specifies CASSIDRIGGTYGYTF.

This clone was counted a few times. This chain connects TRBV5-1 to TRBJ2-1; D unclear. Germline loops: CDR1 SGHRS, CDR2 YFSETQ. This CDR3 is 12 amino acids long. Trimming removed 0 bases at V and 10 bases at J, with 8 bases between. CDR3 coding DNA: TGCGCCAGCAGCTTGGCCCCAGGCGAGCAGTTCTTC. This codes for CASSLAPGEQFF. Full variable domain (missing parts from reference TRBV5-1 and TRBJ2-1): KAGVTQTPRYLIKTRGQQVTLSCSPISGHRSVSWYQQTPGQGLQFLFEYFSETQRNKGNFPGRFSGRQFSNSRSEMNVSTLELGDSALYLCASSLAPGEQFFGPGTRLTVL.

This rearrangement joins TRBV27 to TRBJ1-1; maybe TRBD1 (6 bases). V gave up 8 bases and J gave up 4 bases, with 14 bases separating them. Looked up from germline, CDR1 is MNHEY and CDR2 is SMNVEV (reference sequence). The CDR3 has 13 amino acids. CDR3 in amino acids: CASRLQGLTEAFF. The CDR3 region has the DNA TGTGCCAGCCGCTTACAGGGTCTCACTGAAGCTTTCTTT.

This clone was detected a few times. This chain connects TRBV6-1 to TRBJ2-2; 7 bases match TRBD2. Germline V lookup: CDR1 MNHNS, CDR2 SASEGT. Unmatched junction bases numbered 11, after V lost 4 bases and J lost 6 bases. This CDR3 region has 16 residues. The CDR3 DNA is TGTGCCAGCAGTGCGACCGGGAGGCGGTCGTCCGGGGAGCTGTTTTTT. Residues: CASSATGRRSSGELFF.

This chain links TRBV19 with TRBJ2-7, with D perhaps matching TRBD2 (5 bases). The germline CDR1 and CDR2 sequences are LNHDA and SQIVND (reference sequence). This CDR3 has 16 amino acids. V was shortened by 3 bases and J by 3 bases, with 18 bases between the two germline ends. CDR3: CASSIGVPPSGYEQYF. In DNA form, the CDR3 reads TGTGCCAGTAGTATCGGGGTCCCTCCGAGTGGCTACGAGCAGTACTTC.

The rearrangement joins TRBV7-9 to TRBJ1-1; 9 nucleotides line up with TRBD1. Trimming cost V 6 bases and J 1 base; bases outside gene matches: 12. CDR1 is SEHNR and CDR2 is FQNEAQ in the germline V gene (reference sequence). The CDR3 loop spans 17 amino acids. The CDR3, as DNA: TGTGCCAGCAGACAGCGGACAGGGGAACGTTGGAACACTGAAGCTTTCTTT. Translating gives CASRQRTGERWNTEAFF.

This chain joins TRBV9 and TRBJ2-3, with D possibly being TRBD1 (6 bases). V was shortened by 4 bases and J by 3 bases, with 15 bases between the two germline ends. Germline V gives CDR1 SGDLS, CDR2 YYNGEE. The CDR3 sequence is 15 residues long. In DNA, the CDR3 is TGTGCCAGCAGCTCCTCAGGGGTTAGGACAGATACGCAGTATTTT. Translated, it gives CASSSSGVRTDTQYF.

The chain employs TRBV2 and TRBJ1-5; 8 nucleotides line up with TRBD1. The CDR3 totals 14 residues. Germline loops: CDR1 SNHLY, CDR2 FYNNEI. With V trimmed by 8 bases and J by 6 bases, 9 bases remained unmatched. CDR3 bases: TGTGCCAGCTCGAGACAGGGGAGCGGTCAGCCCCAGCATTTT. This encodes CASSRQGSGQPQHF.

The chain is built from TRBV15 and TRBJ1-1, with D perhaps matching TRBD1 (5 bases). Germline V gene sequence: CDR1 LNHNV, CDR2 YYDKDF (reference sequence). There are 16 residues in the CDR3. Deletions cut 3 bases from V and 1 base from J, with 15 bases between. The DNA for the CDR3 is TGTGCCACCAGCAGTCCTAAGGAGGGACGGAACACTGAAGCTTTCTTT. Amino acids: CATSSPKEGRNTEAFF. Together with reference TRBV15 and TRBJ1-1, the CDR3 gives the full variable domain: DAMVIQNPRYQVTQFGKPVTLSCSQTLNHNVMYWYQQKSSQAPKLLFHYYDKDFNNEADTPDNFQSRRPNTSFCFLDIRSPGLGDTAMYLCATSSPKEGRNTEAFFGQGTRLTVV.

The J gene is TRBJ2-1, the V gene TRBV6-6, with 10 bases lining up with TRBD1. CDR3 length: 16 residues. The junction had 4 bases not matched to a gene; V was cut back by 2 bases and J by 3 bases. Germline V gives CDR1 MNHNY, CDR2 SVGAGI (reference sequence). The CDR3 reads CASSYIRTGGYNEQFF. The DNA of the CDR3 is TGTGCCAGCAGTTACATCCGGACAGGGGGCTACAATGAGCAGTTCTTC.

The chain joins TRBV7-9 to TRBJ1-2; TRBD1 matches 9 bases. The germline CDR1 and CDR2 sequences are SEHNR and FQNEAQ (reference sequence). J was trimmed by 8 bases and V by 0 bases; bases with no gene match: 4. This CDR3 contains 14 residues. CDR3 in DNA: TGTGCCAGCAGCTTAGCACAGGGGGCAGAAGGCTACACCTTC. It translates to CASSLAQGAEGYTF. Combining the CDR3 with reference TRBV7-9 and TRBJ1-2 gives the whole variable domain DTGVSQNPRHKITKRGQNVTFRCDPISEHNRLYWYRQTLGQGPEFLTYFQNEAQLEKSRLLSDRFSAERPKGSFSTLEIQRTEQGDSAMYLCASSLAQGAEGYTFGSGTRLTVV.

The chain uses TRBV10-3 and TRBJ2-7; D is ambiguous. The CDR3 totals 13 residues. Looked up from germline, CDR1 is ENHRY and CDR2 is SYGVKD. The ends were cut back, 3 bases at V and 0 bases at J, with 6 bases in the middle. CDR3 nucleotides: TGTGCCATCAGTGACAGTAACTCCTACGAGCAGTACTTC. It codes for CAISDSNSYEQYF.

This clone was recorded once. The chain recombines TRBV5-1 with TRBJ2-7; 7 bases map to TRBD1. Germline CDR1 is SGHRS and CDR2 is YFSETQ. V was pared by 3 bases and J by 3 bases, with 6 bases of the junction left unmatched. The CDR3 sequence is 14 residues long. CDR3 loop: CASSSGTVFYEQYF. The CDR3 region has the DNA TGCGCCAGCAGCTCCGGGACAGTCTTCTACGAGCAGTACTTC.

The chain employs TRBV7-8 and TRBJ2-1, with TRBD2 matching 7 bases. The germline gives CDR1 SGHVS, CDR2 FQNEAQ. With V trimmed by 0 bases and J by 12 bases, 2 bases remained unmatched. CDR3 length equals 12 residues. The CDR3 protein is CASSLAGGPQFF. The CDR3 bases are TGTGCCAGCAGCTTAGCGGGAGGGCCGCAGTTCTTC.

The CDR3 DNA is TGTGCCAGCAGTTTAAGCCAGGACAATGAGCAGTTCTTC. Amino acids: CASSLSQDNEQFF. The J gene is TRBJ2-1, the V gene TRBV27, with D unclear. The CDR3 contains 13 residues. CDR1 is MNHEY and CDR2 is SMNVEV in the germline V gene (reference sequence). V lost 2 bases and J 5 bases, leaving 7 bases between the germline ends.

The gene calls are TRBV6-1 and TRBJ2-3, with D tentatively TRBD1 (6 bases). Trimming shortened V by 4 bases and J by 3 bases, and 11 bases separated the two germline ends. Germline lookup yields CDR1 MNHNS and CDR2 SASEGT. CDR3 length: 14 residues. In DNA form, the CDR3 reads TGTGCCAGCAGTGTTCTGGGGGCAACAGATACGCAGTATTTT. It specifies CASSVLGATDTQYF.

The chain combines TRBV6-5 with TRBJ2-2; D unclear. The germline V gene has CDR1 MNHEY and CDR2 SVGAGI. Between the trimmed V and J ends, which lost 9 bases and 4 bases, there was a span of 9 bases. The CDR3 spans 12 residues. The DNA for the CDR3 is TGTGCCAGTACCGCAGGCACCGGGGAGCTGTTTTTT. Amino acids: CASTAGTGELFF.